The TCR beta chain described here comes from a study of T cell clonality in common variable immunodeficiency. Whole-study results and caveats: Compared with healthy controls, CVID subjects showed increased TCRbeta clonality, mostly in about a third. Shared TCRbeta clones were fewer between CVID subjects than controls. Common variable immunodeficiency TCR beta sequences reportedly had fewer deletions and N-nucleotide insertions. Authors noted CVID clonality's cause needs subpopulation repertoire sequencing.

Each donor provided about 5 to 8.5 ml of heparinized whole blood. Germline V lookup: CDR1 SQVTM, CDR2 ANQGSEA. This CDR3 region has 13 residues. The V gene lost 5 bases and the J gene lost 4 bases, with 14 bases spanning the gap. Generated by immunoSEQ multiplex PCR, the TCRdb table keeps only in-frame clones and is missing some. This set yields around 30,000 clones and no singletons; the top ten hold under 30%. The table lists this clone with many counts. Its antigen is undetermined. The DNA ends 3 residues before the CDR3 does, and the rest of the CDR3 is filled in from the germline J gene. The chain uses TRBV29-1 and TRBJ1-2; no definite D call. The source is a human donor with common variable immunodeficiency. The specimen was peripheral blood mononuclear cells. CDR3 sequence reads: CSVFSSEGYGYTF. The DNA read from the CDR3 is TGCAGCGTTTTTTCTTCTGAGGGCTATGGC.